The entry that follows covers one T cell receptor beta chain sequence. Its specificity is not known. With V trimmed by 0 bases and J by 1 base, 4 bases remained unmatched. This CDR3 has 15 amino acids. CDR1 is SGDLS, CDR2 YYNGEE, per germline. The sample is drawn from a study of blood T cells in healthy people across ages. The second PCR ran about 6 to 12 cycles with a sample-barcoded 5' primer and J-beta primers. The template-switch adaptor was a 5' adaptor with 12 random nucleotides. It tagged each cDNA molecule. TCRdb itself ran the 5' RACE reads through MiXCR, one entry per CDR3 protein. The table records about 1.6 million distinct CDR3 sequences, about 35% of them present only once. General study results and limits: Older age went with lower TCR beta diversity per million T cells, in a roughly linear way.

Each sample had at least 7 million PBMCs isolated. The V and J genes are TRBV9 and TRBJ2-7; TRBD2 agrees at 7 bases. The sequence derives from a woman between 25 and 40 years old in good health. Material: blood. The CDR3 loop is CASSVDFGRSYEQYF. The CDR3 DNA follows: TGTGCCAGCAGCGTAGATTTCGGGAGGTCCTACGAGCAGTACTTC.